Below are 23 T cell receptor beta chains sequenced from a single sample in a study of blood T cells in healthy people across ages. Through a sample-barcoded 5' primer and a J-beta primer mix, a second PCR was run for 7 to 11 cycles. TCRdb recomputed calls from the 5' RACE reads with MiXCR, one row per CDR3 protein. The sample includes roughly 680,000 distinct CDR3 sequences, roughly half of them seen just once. Specimen: blood. These receptors were collected from a woman of 80 years or more in good health.

This chain uses TRBV7-9 with TRBJ2-3, with D unresolved. Trimming cost V 6 bases and J 1 base, with 17 bases left between them. The germline CDR1 and CDR2 sequences are SEHNR and FQNEAQ (reference sequence). The CDR3 totals 16 residues. CDR3 amino acids: CASRPLAAGGTDTQYF. As DNA, the CDR3 is TGTGCCAGCAGGCCCTTGGCGGCCGGCGGCACAGATACGCAGTATTTT.

This clonotype came up many times. The chain is built from TRBV10-3 and TRBJ2-6; D is unresolved. V lost 2 bases and J lost 2, with 4 bases in between. Looked up from germline, CDR1 is ENHRY and CDR2 is SYGVKD. This CDR3 region has 14 residues. CDR3 sequence reads: CAISEGPGANVLTF. In nucleotides, the CDR3 is TGTGCCATCAGTGAGGGTCCTGGGGCCAACGTCCTGACTTTC.

This clonotype was recorded many times. The chain links TRBV7-9 to TRBJ2-1; D not resolved. V gave up 2 bases and J gave up 0 bases, with 5 bases separating them. Germline lookup yields CDR1 SEHNR and CDR2 FQNEAQ (reference sequence). The CDR3 totals 14 residues. The CDR3 bases are TGTGCCAGCAGCTTAAAATCCTCCTACAATGAGCAGTTCTTC. Protein: CASSLKSSYNEQFF.

This clonotype was counted a single time. The chain couples TRBV14 to TRBJ2-3; D is undetermined. V lost 4 bases to trimming and J lost 7 bases, with 6 bases between them. Germline assignment: CDR1 SGHDN and CDR2 FVKESK. CDR3 length: 11 residues. CDR3 region: CASSPGHTQYF. Written as DNA, the CDR3 is TGTGCCAGCAGCCCCGGGCATACGCAGTATTTT.

This clonotype has only a few counts. The genes are TRBV13 and TRBJ1-6, with 7 bases fitting TRBD1. V shed 6 bases, J shed 4 bases, and the junction held 6 bases outside the gene matches. Germline CDR1 reads PRHDT; CDR2 reads FYEKMQ (reference sequence). The length of the CDR3 is 15 residues. The CDR3 coding sequence is TGTGCCAGCAGGCTTAAGGGACAGTATAATTCACCCCTCCACTTT. It specifies CASRLKGQYNSPLHF. Full variable domain (outside the CDR3, taken from reference TRBV13 and TRBJ1-6): AAGVIQSPRHLIKEKRETATLKCYPIPRHDTVYWYQQGPGQDPQFLISFYEKMQSDKGSIPDRFSAQQFSDYHSELNMSSLELGDSALYFCASRLKGQYNSPLHFGNGTRLTVT.

V is TRBV5-1 and J is TRBJ2-5; 13 nucleotides align to TRBD2. V shed 5 bases and J 5 bases; nucleotides not matched to a gene: 6. The CDR3 has 15 residues. Germline CDR1 is SGHRS and CDR2 is YFSETQ. CDR3 in amino acids: CASRRTSGSTETQYF. The CDR3 nucleotides are TGCGCCAGCAGAAGGACTAGCGGGAGCACGGAGACCCAGTACTTC.

This clonotype was recorded many times. The rearrangement uses TRBV7-3 and TRBJ2-1; D gene ambiguous. V dropped 2 bases and J dropped 7 bases, with 12 bases sitting between them. The germline V gene has CDR1 SGHTA and CDR2 FQGTGA. The CDR3 totals 14 residues. The CDR3 nucleotides read TGTGCCAGCAGCTTAGGTGGCTTCGGGAATGAGCAGTTCTTC. Its protein product is CASSLGGFGNEQFF.

This clonotype appeared once. The chain joins TRBV9 to TRBJ1-2; D ambiguous. This CDR3 has 16 residues. Germline CDR1 reads SGDLS; CDR2 reads YYNGEE. Between the trimmed V and J ends, which lost 3 bases and 1 base, there was a span of 16 bases. CDR3 sequence reads: CASSATGSLDNYGYTF. CDR3 sequence (DNA): TGTGCCAGCAGCGCTACGGGGAGTTTGGATAACTATGGCTACACCTTC.

The genes are TRBV20-1 and TRBJ1-6, with TRBD1 identical over 9 bases. The V segment lost 4 bases and the J segment 6 bases; nucleotides outside the gene matches: 7. Germline assignment: CDR1 DFQATT and CDR2 SNEGSKA (reference sequence). CDR3 size: 15 residues. The CDR3 DNA is TGCAGTGCTACCTACGGACAGGGGTTTAATTCACCCCTCCACTTT. It codes for CSATYGQGFNSPLHF.

The J gene is TRBJ2-7, the V gene TRBV3-1; D call uncertain. This CDR3 spans 14 amino acids. Trimming took off 1 base at V and 6 bases at J, with 13 bases between the two ends. Germline assignment: CDR1 LGHDT and CDR2 YNNKEL (reference sequence). The CDR3 region is CASSQGTAYFEQYF. The CDR3 DNA is TGTGCCAGCAGCCAAGGGACCGCCTATTTCGAGCAGTACTTC.

At least ten counts were recorded for this clonotype. The genes are TRBV7-6 and TRBJ2-1; D is perhaps TRBD2 (5 bases). Trimming shortened V by 5 bases and J by 8 bases, and 10 bases separated the two germline ends. Germline V gene sequence: CDR1 SGHVS, CDR2 FNYEAQ. The CDR3 runs 12 residues. The CDR3 nucleotides are TGTGCCAGCAGCGTATTCGGGGATGAGCAGTTCTTC. It specifies CASSVFGDEQFF. Complete variable domain (other parts from reference TRBV7-6 and TRBJ2-1): GAGVSQSPRYKVTKRGQDVALRCDPISGHVSLYWYRQALGQGPEFLTYFNYEAQQDKSGLPNDRFSAERPEGSISTLTIQRTEQRDSAMYRCASSVFGDEQFFGPGTRLTVL.

Points on this clonotype: A much larger clone differs from this one at a single base, so this may be a read error. This chain's CDR3 is CTSSTPAPPPTDTQYF. CDR3 bases: TGTACCAGCAGTACCCCTGCCCCACCGCCCACAGATACGCAGTATTTT. This chain joins TRBV28 and TRBJ2-3; no firm D call. The CDR3 totals 16 residues. CDR1 is MDHEN and CDR2 is SYDVKM in the germline V gene. Filled out from reference TRBV28 and TRBJ2-3, the complete variable domain reads DVKVTQSSRYLVKRTGEKVFLECVQDMDHENMFWYRQDPGLGLRLIYFSYDVKMKEKGDIPEGYSVSREKKERFSLILESASTNQTSMYLCTSSTPAPPPTDTQYFGPGTRLTVL.

This clonotype was detected a few times. V usage is TRBV10-3 and J usage is TRBJ2-7; 7 bases fit TRBD1. Trimming took 7 bases from V and 0 from J; bases not matched to a gene: 9. The CDR3 has 15 amino acids. CDR1 is ENHRY, CDR2 SYGVKD, per germline. Here the CDR3 DNA reads TGTGCCATCAAGGAGAGGGGGCCAGGCTCCTACGAGCAGTACTTC. Protein: CAIKERGPGSYEQYF.

This clonotype appeared once. This chain uses TRBV7-2 with TRBJ1-4, with a tentative D call TRBD1 (5 bases). V was shortened by 5 bases and J by 10 bases, with 23 bases between the two germline ends. The V gene's germline CDR1 is SGHTA and CDR2 FQGNSA. The CDR3 runs 16 residues. The CDR3 region is CASSPRGTGGGGKLFF. Here the CDR3 DNA reads TGTGCCAGCAGCCCCAGAGGGACCGGGGGTGGCGGAAAACTGTTTTTT.

The genes are TRBV12-3 or TRBV12-4 and TRBJ2-1; TRBD2 matches 10 bases. V shed 7 bases, J shed 13 bases, and the junction held 13 bases outside the gene matches. The CDR3 has 14 amino acids. CDR3: CASTEGLAGETQFF. CDR3 in DNA: TGTGCCAGCACCGAGGGGCTAGCGGGAGAGACCCAGTTCTTC.

This clonotype occurred a few times. A much larger clone differs by one base, so this may be a read error. The rearrangement joins TRBV7-2 to TRBJ2-7; tentatively, D is TRBD1 (6 bases). The CDR3 consists of 14 residues. V was clipped by 5 bases and J by 7 bases, with 18 bases between them. Germline V CDR1 and CDR2: SGHTA, FQGNSA. CDR3 sequence: CASSQPNRGSEQYF. The CDR3, as DNA: TGTGCCAGCAGCCAACCTAATAGGGGGTCTGAGCAGTACTTC.

J is TRBJ1-1 and V is TRBV29-1; D is ambiguous. Trimming removed 0 bases from V and 2 bases from J, with 4 bases in between. Germline V CDR1 and CDR2: SQVTM, ANQGSEA. The CDR3 is 12 residues long. The CDR3 bases are TGCAGCGTTGAAGATCTTAACACTGAAGCTTTCTTT. Its translation is CSVEDLNTEAFF. Together with reference TRBV29-1 and TRBJ1-1, the CDR3 gives the full variable domain: SAVISQKPSRDICQRGTSLTIQCQVDSQVTMMFWYRQQPGQSLTLIATANQGSEATYESGFVIDKFPISRPNLTFSTLTVSNMSPEDSSIYLCSVEDLNTEAFFGQGTRLTVV.

On this clonotype itself: Just one base apart from a much larger clone, this may be a read error. The chain joins TRBV9 to TRBJ2-1; tentatively, D is TRBD1 or TRBD2 (6 bases each). Per germline, CDR1 SGDLS and CDR2 YYNGEE. The CDR3 runs to 15 residues. V gave up 4 bases and J gave up 6 bases, with 17 bases separating them. CDR3 in amino acids: CASSLGPGAGNEQFF. The CDR3 DNA reads TGTGCCAGCAGCTTAGGCCCGGGGGCGGGCAATGAGCAGTTCTTC.

In its sample, this clonotype was seen many times. This rearrangement joins TRBV29-1 to TRBJ2-5; D might be TRBD2 (5 bases). Germline V CDR1 and CDR2: SQVTM, ANQGSEA. The CDR3 sequence is 13 residues long. V lost 1 base to trimming and J lost 4 bases, with 10 bases between them. CDR3 bases: TGCAGCGTTGAAGGGTGGAGGAGAGAGACCCAGTACTTC. Its protein product is CSVEGWRRETQYF. Looking up the rest from reference TRBV29-1 and TRBJ2-5 gives the full variable domain: SAVISQKPSRDICQRGTSLTIQCQVDSQVTMMFWYRQQPGQSLTLIATANQGSEATYESGFVIDKFPISRPNLTFSTLTVSNMSPEDSSIYLCSVEGWRRETQYFGPGTRLLVL.

CDR3 DNA sequence: TGTGCCAGCAGCCAAGTTATGAATTACTACGAGCAGTACTTC. This encodes CASSQVMNYYEQYF. The chain has TRBV4-2 and TRBJ2-7; D is unresolved. Per germline, CDR1 LGHNA and CDR2 YNFKEQ. The CDR3 runs 14 residues. Trimming pared 1 base from V and 3 bases from J, leaving 10 bases between.

The J gene is TRBJ1-2, the V gene TRBV7-9, with D possibly matching TRBD1 (5 bases). Germline CDR1 reads SEHNR; CDR2 reads FQNEAQ (reference sequence). V was shortened by 5 bases and J by 7 bases, with 23 bases between the two germline ends. The CDR3 loop spans 16 amino acids. CDR3 residues: CASSQQAGTGIVGYTF. The CDR3 DNA is TGTGCCAGCAGCCAACAGGCCGGGACGGGGATTGTTGGCTACACCTTC.

This clonotype was seen repeatedly, ten times or more. This chain links TRBV20-1 with TRBJ2-1; possible D gene TRBD2, 6 bases. The CDR3 is 11 amino acids. Germline loops: CDR1 DFQATT, CDR2 SNEGSKA (reference sequence). V gave up 0 bases and J gave up 15 bases, with 12 bases separating them. CDR3 region: CSAREAGKLFF. CDR3 DNA: TGCAGTGCTAGAGAGGCGGGGAAACTGTTCTTC.

Ten or more counts support this clonotype. V usage is TRBV20-1 and J usage is TRBJ1-5, with D perhaps matching TRBD1 (6 bases). This CDR3 comprises 14 residues. V lost 5 bases to trimming and J lost 4 bases, with 15 bases between them. Germline V gives CDR1 DFQATT, CDR2 SNEGSKA (reference sequence). CDR3: CSASRQEGNQPQHF. CDR3 coding DNA: TGCAGTGCTTCCAGACAGGAGGGGAATCAGCCCCAGCATTTT.